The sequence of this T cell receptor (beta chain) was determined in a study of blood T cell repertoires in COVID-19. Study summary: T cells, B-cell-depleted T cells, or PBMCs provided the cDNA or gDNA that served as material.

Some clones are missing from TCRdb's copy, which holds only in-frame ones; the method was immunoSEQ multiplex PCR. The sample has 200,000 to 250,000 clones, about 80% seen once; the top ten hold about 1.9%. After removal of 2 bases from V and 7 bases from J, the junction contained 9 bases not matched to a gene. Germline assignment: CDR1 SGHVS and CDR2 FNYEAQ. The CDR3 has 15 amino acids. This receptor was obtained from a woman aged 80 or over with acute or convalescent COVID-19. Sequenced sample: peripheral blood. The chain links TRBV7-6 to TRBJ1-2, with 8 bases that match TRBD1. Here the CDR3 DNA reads TGTGCCAGCAGCTTACAAAGGACAGGGTCGAGTGGCTACACCTTC. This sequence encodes CASSLQRTGSSGYTF.